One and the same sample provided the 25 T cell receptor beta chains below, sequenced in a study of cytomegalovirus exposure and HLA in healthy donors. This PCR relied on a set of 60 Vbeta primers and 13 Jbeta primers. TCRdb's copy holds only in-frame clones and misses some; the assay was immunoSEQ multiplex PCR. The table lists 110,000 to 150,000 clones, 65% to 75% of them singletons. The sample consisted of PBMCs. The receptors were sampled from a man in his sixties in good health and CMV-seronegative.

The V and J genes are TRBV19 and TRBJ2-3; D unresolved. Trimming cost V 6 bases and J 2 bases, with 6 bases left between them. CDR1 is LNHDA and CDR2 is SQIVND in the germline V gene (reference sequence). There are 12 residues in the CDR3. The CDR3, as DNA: TGTGCCAGTAGGGGCCTCACAGATACGCAGTATTTT. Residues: CASRGLTDTQYF.

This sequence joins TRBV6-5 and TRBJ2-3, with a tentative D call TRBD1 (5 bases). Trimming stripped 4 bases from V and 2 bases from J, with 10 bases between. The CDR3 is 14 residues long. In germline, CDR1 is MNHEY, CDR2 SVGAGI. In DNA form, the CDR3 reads TGTGCCAGCAGTTCAAGACAGTTCACAGATACGCAGTATTTT. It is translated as CASSSRQFTDTQYF.

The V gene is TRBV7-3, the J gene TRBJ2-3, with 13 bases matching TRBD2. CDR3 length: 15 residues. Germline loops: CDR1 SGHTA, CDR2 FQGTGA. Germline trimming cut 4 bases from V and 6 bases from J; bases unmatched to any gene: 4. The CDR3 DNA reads TGTGCCAGCAGCTCACTAGCGGGGGGGCAGGATACGCAGTATTTT. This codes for CASSSLAGGQDTQYF. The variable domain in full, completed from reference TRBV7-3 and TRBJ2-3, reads GAGVSQTPSNKVTEKGKYVELRCDPISGHTALYWYRQSLGQGPEFLIYFQGTGAADDSGLPNDRFFAVRPEGSVSTLKIQRTERGDSAVYLCASSSLAGGQDTQYFGPGTRLTVL.

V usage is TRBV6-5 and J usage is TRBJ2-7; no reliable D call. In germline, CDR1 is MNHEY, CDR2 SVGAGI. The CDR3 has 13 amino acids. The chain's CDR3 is CALLVRLNLEQYF. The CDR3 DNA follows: TGTGCACTCCTCGTCAGGCTTAATCTCGAGCAGTACTTC.

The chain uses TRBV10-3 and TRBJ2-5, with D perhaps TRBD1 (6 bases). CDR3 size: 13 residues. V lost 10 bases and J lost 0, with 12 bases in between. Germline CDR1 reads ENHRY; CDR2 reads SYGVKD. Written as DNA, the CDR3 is TGTGCCACAGGACAGACGAACCAAGAGACCCAGTACTTC. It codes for CATGQTNQETQYF.

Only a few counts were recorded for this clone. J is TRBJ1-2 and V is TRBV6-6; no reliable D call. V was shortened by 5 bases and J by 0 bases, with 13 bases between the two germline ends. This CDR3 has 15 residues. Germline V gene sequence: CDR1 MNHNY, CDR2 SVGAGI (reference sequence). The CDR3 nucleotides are TGTGCCAGCAGTCTATCACCGGGTGCTAACTATGGCTACACCTTC. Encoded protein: CASSLSPGANYGYTF.

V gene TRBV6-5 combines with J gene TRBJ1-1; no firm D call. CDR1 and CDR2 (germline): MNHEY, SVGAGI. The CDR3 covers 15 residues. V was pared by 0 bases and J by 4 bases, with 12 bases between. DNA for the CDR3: TGTGCCAGCAGTTACTCCCATGCAGGCCTCACTGAAGCTTTCTTT. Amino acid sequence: CASSYSHAGLTEAFF.

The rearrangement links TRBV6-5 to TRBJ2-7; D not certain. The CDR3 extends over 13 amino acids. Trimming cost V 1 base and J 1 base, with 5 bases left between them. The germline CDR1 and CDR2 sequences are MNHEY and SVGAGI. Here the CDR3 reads CASSYLESYEQYF. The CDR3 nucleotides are TGTGCCAGCAGTTACTTGGAGTCCTACGAGCAGTACTTC.

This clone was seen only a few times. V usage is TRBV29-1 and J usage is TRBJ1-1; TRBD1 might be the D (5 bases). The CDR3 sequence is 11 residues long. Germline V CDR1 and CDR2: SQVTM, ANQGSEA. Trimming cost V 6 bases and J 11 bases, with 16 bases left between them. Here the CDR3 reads CSVTSQAGAFF. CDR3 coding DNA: TGCAGCGTCACGTCACAGGCTGGGGCTTTCTTT.

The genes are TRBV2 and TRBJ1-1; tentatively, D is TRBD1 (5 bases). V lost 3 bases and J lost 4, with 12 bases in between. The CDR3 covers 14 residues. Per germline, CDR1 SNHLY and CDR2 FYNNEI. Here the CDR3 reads CASSDWVGGTEAFF. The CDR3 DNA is TGTGCCAGCAGTGACTGGGTGGGGGGCACTGAAGCTTTCTTT.

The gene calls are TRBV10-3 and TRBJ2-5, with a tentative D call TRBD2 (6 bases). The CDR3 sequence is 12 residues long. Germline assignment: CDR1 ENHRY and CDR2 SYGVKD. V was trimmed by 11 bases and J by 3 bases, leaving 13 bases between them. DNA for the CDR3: TGTGCCGCAGGACTAAAGGAAGAGACCCAGTACTTC. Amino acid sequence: CAAGLKEETQYF.

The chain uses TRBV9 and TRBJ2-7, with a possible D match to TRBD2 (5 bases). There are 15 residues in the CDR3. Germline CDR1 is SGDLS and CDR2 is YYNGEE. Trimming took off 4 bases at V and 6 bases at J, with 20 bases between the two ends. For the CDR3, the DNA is TGTGCCAGCAGCCCCCTCCCGCTACTAGAGGGCGAGCAGTACTTC. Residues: CASSPLPLLEGEQYF.

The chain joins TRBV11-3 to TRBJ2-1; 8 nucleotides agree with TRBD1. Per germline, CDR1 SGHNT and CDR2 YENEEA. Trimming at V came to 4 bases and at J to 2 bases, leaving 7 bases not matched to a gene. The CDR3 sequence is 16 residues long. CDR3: CASSSRQGAPYNEQFF. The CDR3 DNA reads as TGTGCCAGCAGCTCTCGTCAGGGGGCCCCCTACAATGAGCAGTTCTTC.

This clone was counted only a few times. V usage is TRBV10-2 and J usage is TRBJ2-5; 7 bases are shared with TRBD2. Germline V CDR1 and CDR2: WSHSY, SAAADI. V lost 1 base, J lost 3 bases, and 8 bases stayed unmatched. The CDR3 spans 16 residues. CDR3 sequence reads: CASSEFVREGKETQYF. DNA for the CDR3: TGCGCCAGCAGTGAGTTCGTGAGGGAGGGTAAAGAGACCCAGTACTTC.

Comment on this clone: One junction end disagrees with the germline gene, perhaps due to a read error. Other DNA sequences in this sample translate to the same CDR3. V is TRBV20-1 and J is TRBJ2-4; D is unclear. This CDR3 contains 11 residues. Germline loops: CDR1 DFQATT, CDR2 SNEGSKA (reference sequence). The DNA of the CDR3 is TGTAGTGCTAGAGACGATGACTCCACAACCTTC. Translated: CSARDDDSTTF.

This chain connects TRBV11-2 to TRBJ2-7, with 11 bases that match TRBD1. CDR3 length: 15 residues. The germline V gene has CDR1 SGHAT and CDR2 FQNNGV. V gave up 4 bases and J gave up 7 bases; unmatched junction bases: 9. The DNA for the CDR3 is TGTGCCAGCAGCTCCATCCGGGACAGGGGGAGTGAGCAGTACTTC. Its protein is CASSSIRDRGSEQYF.

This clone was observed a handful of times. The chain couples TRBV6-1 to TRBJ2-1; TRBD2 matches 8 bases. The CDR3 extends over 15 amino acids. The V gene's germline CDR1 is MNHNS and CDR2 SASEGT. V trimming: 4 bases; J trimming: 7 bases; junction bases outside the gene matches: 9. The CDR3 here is CASSVSLADENEQFF. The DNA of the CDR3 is TGTGCCAGCAGTGTATCACTAGCGGACGAGAATGAGCAGTTCTTC.

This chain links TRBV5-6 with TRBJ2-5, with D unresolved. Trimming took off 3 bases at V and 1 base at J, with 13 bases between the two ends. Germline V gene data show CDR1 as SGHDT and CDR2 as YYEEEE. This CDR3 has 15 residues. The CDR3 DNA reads TGTGCCAGCAGCTCCTTTGCCGGCGGCCAAGAGACCCAGTACTTC. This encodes CASSSFAGGQETQYF.

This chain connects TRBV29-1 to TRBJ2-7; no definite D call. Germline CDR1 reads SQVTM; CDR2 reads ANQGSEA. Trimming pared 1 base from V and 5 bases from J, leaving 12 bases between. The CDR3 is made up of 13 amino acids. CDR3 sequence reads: CSVEAGRVHEQYF. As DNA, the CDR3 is TGCAGCGTTGAAGCCGGCCGGGTACACGAGCAGTACTTC.

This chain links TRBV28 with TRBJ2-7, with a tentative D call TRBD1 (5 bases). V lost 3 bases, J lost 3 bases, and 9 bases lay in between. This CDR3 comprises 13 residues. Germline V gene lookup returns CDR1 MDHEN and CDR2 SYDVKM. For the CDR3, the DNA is TGTGCCAGCAGTTTGCCAGGGATCTACGAGCAGTACTTC. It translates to CASSLPGIYEQYF.

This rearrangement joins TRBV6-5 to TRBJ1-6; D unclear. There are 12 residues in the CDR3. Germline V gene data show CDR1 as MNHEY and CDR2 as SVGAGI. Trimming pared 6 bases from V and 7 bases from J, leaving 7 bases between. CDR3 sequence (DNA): TGTGCCAGCAGGGCCGGGAATTCACCCCTCCACTTT. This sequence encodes CASRAGNSPLHF.

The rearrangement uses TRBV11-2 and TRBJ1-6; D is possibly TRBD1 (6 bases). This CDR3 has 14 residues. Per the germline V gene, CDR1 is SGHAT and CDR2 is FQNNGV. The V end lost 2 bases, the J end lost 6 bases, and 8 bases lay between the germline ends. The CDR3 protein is CASSLWGRNSPLHF. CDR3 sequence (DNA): TGTGCCAGCAGCTTATGGGGGCGTAATTCACCCCTCCACTTT.

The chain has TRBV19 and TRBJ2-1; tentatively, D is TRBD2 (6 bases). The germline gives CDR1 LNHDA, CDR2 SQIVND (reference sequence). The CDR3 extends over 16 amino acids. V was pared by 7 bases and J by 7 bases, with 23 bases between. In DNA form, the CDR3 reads TGTGCCAGTACGGAGCTAACGGGGGATTCGCGGAATGAGCAGTTCTTC. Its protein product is CASTELTGDSRNEQFF. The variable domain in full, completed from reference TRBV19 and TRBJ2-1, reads DGGITQSPKYLFRKEGQNVTLSCEQNLNHDAMYWYRQDPGQGLRLIYYSQIVNDFQKGDIAEGYSVSREKKESFPLTVTSAQKNPTAFYLCASTELTGDSRNEQFFGPGTRLTVL.

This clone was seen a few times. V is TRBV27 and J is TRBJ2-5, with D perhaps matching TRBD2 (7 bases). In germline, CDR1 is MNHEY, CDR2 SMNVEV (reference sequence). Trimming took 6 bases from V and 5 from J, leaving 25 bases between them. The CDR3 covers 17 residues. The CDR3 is CASSPIRAGGRKETQYF. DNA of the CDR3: TGTGCCAGCAGCCCCATACGAGCCGGGGGGCGTAAGGAGACCCAGTACTTC.

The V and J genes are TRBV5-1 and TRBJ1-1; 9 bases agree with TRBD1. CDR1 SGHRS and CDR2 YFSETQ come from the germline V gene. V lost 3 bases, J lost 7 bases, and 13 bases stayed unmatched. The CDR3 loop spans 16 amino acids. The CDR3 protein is CASSSRPGTGKFEAFF. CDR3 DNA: TGCGCCAGCAGCTCGCGGCCTGGGACAGGGAAATTTGAAGCTTTCTTT.